The next 13 T cell receptor beta chains were all read from a single sample in a study of CD8 T cell repertoires and HIV-1 epitope variants. Profiling relied on immunoSEQ multiplex PCR, and the TCRdb table lists in-frame clones only, not all of them. The data hold approximately 90,000 clones, with 74% observed a single time. The sequenced sample consisted of uncultured baseline CD8+ T cells from peripheral blood mononuclear cells (PBMCs). These receptors originate from a male donor with HIV.

The chain links TRBV5-4 to TRBJ2-1; 7 positions match TRBD1. Germline CDR1 is SGHNT and CDR2 is YYREEE (reference sequence). The ends lost 4 bases at V and 6 bases at J; junction bases unmatched: 10. This CDR3 is 15 amino acids long. CDR3 protein: CASSPKTGKRNEQFF. The CDR3 DNA reads TGTGCCAGCAGCCCAAAGACAGGGAAACGCAATGAGCAGTTCTTC.

This clone was seen a few times. The chain has TRBV4-1 and TRBJ2-5, with D possibly TRBD1 on 6 matching bases. There are 16 residues in the CDR3. Germline values: CDR1 MGHRA, CDR2 YSYEKL. Between the trimmed V and J ends, which lost 0 bases and 2 bases, there was a span of 13 bases. The CDR3 is CASSQDRGQEQETQYF. In DNA form, the CDR3 reads TGCGCCAGCAGCCAAGATAGGGGACAAGAACAAGAGACCCAGTACTTC.

The rearrangement links TRBV6-1 to TRBJ2-7, with D possibly being TRBD1 (6 bases). The CDR3 is made up of 19 amino acids. V lost 2 bases and J 0 bases, leaving 23 bases between the germline ends. In germline, CDR1 is MNHNS, CDR2 SASEGT. CDR3 in amino acids: CASSEWWGTRGHLSYEQYF. DNA of the CDR3: TGTGCCAGCAGTGAATGGTGGGGGACCAGGGGCCATCTCTCCTACGAGCAGTACTTC.

V gene TRBV30 combines with J gene TRBJ1-1; unclear D gene. The CDR3 is 13 amino acids. The V gene lost 1 base and the J gene lost 3 bases, with 9 bases spanning the gap. The V gene's germline CDR1 is GTSNPN and CDR2 SVGIG (reference sequence). CDR3 loop: CAWSAVKDTEAFF. For the CDR3, the DNA is TGTGCCTGGAGTGCGGTAAAAGACACTGAAGCTTTCTTT.

This clone occurred a few times. This rearrangement joins TRBV13 to TRBJ2-6; D is possibly TRBD1 (5 bases). This CDR3 has 18 residues. The V gene lost 5 bases and the J gene lost 0 bases, with 17 bases spanning the gap. Germline CDR1 PRHDT, CDR2 FYEKMQ (reference sequence). The CDR3 loop is CASSPQGDLSSGANVLTF. The CDR3 coding sequence is TGTGCCAGCAGCCCCCAGGGTGATCTCTCCTCTGGGGCCAACGTCCTGACTTTC.

The V gene is TRBV28, the J gene TRBJ1-2; 7 positions match TRBD1. The ends lost 0 bases at V and 7 bases at J; junction bases unmatched: 11. The CDR3 covers 16 residues. CDR1 and CDR2 from the germline V gene are MDHEN and SYDVKM. DNA for the CDR3: TGTGCCAGCAGTTTATGGGACAGGCAACGAGGTGGTGGCTACACCTTC. This translates into CASSLWDRQRGGGYTF.

J is TRBJ2-7 and V is TRBV27, with 7 positions matching TRBD1. CDR3 length: 13 amino acids. Germline V gene sequence: CDR1 MNHEY, CDR2 SMNVEV (reference sequence). The J segment lost 1 base and the V segment lost 5 bases, leaving 2 bases of the junction unmatched. DNA for the CDR3: TGTGCCAGCAGTCCGGGACAGTCCTACGAGCAGTACTTC. Translated: CASSPGQSYEQYF.

In this sample, this clone turned up once. V gene TRBV18 combines with J gene TRBJ2-2; 10 nucleotides line up with TRBD1. Germline values: CDR1 KGHSH, CDR2 LQKENI. Trimming took 3 bases from V and 4 from J; bases not matched to a gene: 2. The CDR3 loop spans 15 amino acids. This CDR3 reads CASSPDRGATGELFF. Here the CDR3 DNA reads TGTGCCAGCTCACCGGACAGGGGGGCCACCGGGGAGCTGTTTTTT.

This clone appeared a few times. The chain couples TRBV30 to TRBJ1-1, with 9 bases identical to TRBD1. The germline CDR1 and CDR2 sequences are GTSNPN and SVGIG (reference sequence). The CDR3 extends over 15 amino acids. V lost 2 bases and J lost 0; bases outside the gene matches: 4. CDR3 sequence: CAWSSGTGLNTEAFF. In DNA, the CDR3 is TGTGCCTGGAGTTCAGGGACAGGGTTGAACACTGAAGCTTTCTTT.

The chain is built from TRBV30 and TRBJ1-3; D may be TRBD1 (5 bases). Germline V lookup: CDR1 GTSNPN, CDR2 SVGIG (reference sequence). The germline V and J ends were trimmed by 3 bases and 0 bases, with 9 bases remaining between them. This CDR3 has 14 amino acids. CDR3 residues: CAWRGQGSGNTIYF. The CDR3 coding sequence is TGTGCCTGGAGGGGCCAGGGCTCTGGAAACACCATATATTTT.

The V call is TRBV29-1, the J call TRBJ1-2; D not certain. The germline CDR1 and CDR2 sequences are SQVTM and ANQGSEA. The CDR3 sequence is 13 residues long. V was shortened by 2 bases and J by 4 bases, with 11 bases between the two germline ends. As DNA, the CDR3 is TGCAGCGTTGAACCGGTGGTAGGCTATGGCTACACCTTC. Translated: CSVEPVVGYGYTF.

This CDR3 is CASSQATEDSEAFF. The CDR3 nucleotides read TGCGCCAGCAGCCAAGCAACAGAAGACTCTGAAGCTTTCTTT. The chain is built from TRBV4-3 and TRBJ1-1; D is uncertain. Trimming shortened V by 1 base and J by 6 bases, and 12 bases separated the two germline ends. CDR1 is LGHNA, CDR2 YSLEER, per germline. The length of the CDR3 is 14 residues.

The J gene is TRBJ1-3, the V gene TRBV28; 9 nucleotides agree with TRBD1. The CDR3 is made up of 15 amino acids. Germline-derived CDR1 and CDR2 are MDHEN and SYDVKM. Trimming took 2 bases from V and 12 from J; bases not matched to a gene: 11. The CDR3 nucleotides are TGTGCCAGCAGTTTAGACAGGGGGGTTCGGAACCACATATATTTT. This codes for CASSLDRGVRNHIYF.